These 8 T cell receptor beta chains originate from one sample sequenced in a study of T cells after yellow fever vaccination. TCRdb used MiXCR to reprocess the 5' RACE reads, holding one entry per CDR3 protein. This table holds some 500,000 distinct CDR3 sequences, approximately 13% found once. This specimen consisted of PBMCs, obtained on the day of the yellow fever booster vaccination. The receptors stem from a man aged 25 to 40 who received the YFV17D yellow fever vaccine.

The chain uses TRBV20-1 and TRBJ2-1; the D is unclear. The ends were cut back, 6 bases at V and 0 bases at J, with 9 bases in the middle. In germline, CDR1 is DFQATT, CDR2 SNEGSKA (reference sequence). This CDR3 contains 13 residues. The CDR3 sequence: CSARKSSYNEQFF. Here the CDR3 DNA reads TGCAGTGCCCGCAAGAGCTCCTACAATGAGCAGTTCTTC.

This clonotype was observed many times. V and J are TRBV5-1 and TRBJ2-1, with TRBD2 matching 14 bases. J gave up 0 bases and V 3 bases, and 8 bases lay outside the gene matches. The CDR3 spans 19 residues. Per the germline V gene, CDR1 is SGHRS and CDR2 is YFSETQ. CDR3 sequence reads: CASSSLGLAGAGSYNEQFF. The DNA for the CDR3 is TGCGCCAGCAGCTCACTGGGACTAGCGGGAGCAGGCTCCTACAATGAGCAGTTCTTC.

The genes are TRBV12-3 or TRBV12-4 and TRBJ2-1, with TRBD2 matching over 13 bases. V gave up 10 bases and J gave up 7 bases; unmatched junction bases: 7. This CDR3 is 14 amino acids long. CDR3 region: CATRTSGSENEQFF. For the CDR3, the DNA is TGTGCCACCCGGACTAGCGGGAGCGAAAATGAGCAGTTCTTC.

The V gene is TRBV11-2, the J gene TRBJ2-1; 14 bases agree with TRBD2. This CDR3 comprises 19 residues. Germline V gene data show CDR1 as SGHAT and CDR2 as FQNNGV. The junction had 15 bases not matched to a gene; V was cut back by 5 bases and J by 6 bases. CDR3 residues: CASSPPGLAGAYRGNEQFF. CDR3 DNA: TGTGCCAGCAGCCCCCCGGGACTAGCGGGGGCTTATCGGGGCAATGAGCAGTTCTTC.

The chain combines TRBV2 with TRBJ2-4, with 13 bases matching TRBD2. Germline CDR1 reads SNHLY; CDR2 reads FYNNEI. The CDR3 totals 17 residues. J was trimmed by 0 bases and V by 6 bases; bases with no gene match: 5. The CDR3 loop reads CASRGTSGTGAKNIQYF. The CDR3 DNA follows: TGTGCCAGCAGAGGGACTAGCGGGACAGGAGCCAAAAACATTCAGTACTTC.

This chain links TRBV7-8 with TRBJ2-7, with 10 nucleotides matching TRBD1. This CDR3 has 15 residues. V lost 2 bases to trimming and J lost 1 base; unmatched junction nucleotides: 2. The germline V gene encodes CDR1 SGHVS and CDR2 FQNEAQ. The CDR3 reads CASSLRQGASYEQYF. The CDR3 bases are TGTGCCAGCAGCTTAAGACAGGGGGCATCCTACGAGCAGTACTTC. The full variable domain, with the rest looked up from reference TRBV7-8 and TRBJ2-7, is GAGVSQSPRYKVAKRGQDVALRCDPISGHVSLFWYQQALGQGPEFLTYFQNEAQLDKSGLPSDRFFAERPEGSVSTLKIQRTQQEDSAVYLCASSLRQGASYEQYFGPGTRLTVT.

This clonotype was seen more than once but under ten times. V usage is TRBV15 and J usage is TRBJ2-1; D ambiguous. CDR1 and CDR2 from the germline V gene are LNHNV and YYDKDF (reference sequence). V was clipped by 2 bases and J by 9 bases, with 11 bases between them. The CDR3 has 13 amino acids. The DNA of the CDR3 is TGTGCCACCAGCAGAACGAGCATTCGTGAGCAGTTCTTC. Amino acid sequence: CATSRTSIREQFF.

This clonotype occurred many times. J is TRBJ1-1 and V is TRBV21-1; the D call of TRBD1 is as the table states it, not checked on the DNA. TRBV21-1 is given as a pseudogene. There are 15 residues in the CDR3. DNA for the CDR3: TGTGCCAGCATCTTCCGGGGACGGATGAACACTGAAGCTTTCTTT. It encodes CASIFRGRMNTEAFF.